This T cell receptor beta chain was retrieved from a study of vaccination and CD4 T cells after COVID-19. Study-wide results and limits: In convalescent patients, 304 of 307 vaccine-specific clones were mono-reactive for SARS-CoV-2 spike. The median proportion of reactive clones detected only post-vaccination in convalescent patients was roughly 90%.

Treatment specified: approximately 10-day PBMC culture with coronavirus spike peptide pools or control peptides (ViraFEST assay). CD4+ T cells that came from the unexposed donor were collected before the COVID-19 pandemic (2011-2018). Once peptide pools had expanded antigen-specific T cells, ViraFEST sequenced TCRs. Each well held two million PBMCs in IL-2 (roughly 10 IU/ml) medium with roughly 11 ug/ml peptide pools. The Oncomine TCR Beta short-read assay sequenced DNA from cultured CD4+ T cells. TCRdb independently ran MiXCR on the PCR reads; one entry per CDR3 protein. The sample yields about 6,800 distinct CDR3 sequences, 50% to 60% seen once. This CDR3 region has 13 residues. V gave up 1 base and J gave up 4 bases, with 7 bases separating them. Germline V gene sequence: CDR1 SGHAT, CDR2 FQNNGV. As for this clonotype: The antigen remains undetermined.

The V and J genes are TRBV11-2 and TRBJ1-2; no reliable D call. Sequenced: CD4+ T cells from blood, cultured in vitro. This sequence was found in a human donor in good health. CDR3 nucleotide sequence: TGTGCCAGCAGCTTAGGGGAGGCCTATGGCTACACCTTC. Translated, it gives CASSLGEAYGYTF.